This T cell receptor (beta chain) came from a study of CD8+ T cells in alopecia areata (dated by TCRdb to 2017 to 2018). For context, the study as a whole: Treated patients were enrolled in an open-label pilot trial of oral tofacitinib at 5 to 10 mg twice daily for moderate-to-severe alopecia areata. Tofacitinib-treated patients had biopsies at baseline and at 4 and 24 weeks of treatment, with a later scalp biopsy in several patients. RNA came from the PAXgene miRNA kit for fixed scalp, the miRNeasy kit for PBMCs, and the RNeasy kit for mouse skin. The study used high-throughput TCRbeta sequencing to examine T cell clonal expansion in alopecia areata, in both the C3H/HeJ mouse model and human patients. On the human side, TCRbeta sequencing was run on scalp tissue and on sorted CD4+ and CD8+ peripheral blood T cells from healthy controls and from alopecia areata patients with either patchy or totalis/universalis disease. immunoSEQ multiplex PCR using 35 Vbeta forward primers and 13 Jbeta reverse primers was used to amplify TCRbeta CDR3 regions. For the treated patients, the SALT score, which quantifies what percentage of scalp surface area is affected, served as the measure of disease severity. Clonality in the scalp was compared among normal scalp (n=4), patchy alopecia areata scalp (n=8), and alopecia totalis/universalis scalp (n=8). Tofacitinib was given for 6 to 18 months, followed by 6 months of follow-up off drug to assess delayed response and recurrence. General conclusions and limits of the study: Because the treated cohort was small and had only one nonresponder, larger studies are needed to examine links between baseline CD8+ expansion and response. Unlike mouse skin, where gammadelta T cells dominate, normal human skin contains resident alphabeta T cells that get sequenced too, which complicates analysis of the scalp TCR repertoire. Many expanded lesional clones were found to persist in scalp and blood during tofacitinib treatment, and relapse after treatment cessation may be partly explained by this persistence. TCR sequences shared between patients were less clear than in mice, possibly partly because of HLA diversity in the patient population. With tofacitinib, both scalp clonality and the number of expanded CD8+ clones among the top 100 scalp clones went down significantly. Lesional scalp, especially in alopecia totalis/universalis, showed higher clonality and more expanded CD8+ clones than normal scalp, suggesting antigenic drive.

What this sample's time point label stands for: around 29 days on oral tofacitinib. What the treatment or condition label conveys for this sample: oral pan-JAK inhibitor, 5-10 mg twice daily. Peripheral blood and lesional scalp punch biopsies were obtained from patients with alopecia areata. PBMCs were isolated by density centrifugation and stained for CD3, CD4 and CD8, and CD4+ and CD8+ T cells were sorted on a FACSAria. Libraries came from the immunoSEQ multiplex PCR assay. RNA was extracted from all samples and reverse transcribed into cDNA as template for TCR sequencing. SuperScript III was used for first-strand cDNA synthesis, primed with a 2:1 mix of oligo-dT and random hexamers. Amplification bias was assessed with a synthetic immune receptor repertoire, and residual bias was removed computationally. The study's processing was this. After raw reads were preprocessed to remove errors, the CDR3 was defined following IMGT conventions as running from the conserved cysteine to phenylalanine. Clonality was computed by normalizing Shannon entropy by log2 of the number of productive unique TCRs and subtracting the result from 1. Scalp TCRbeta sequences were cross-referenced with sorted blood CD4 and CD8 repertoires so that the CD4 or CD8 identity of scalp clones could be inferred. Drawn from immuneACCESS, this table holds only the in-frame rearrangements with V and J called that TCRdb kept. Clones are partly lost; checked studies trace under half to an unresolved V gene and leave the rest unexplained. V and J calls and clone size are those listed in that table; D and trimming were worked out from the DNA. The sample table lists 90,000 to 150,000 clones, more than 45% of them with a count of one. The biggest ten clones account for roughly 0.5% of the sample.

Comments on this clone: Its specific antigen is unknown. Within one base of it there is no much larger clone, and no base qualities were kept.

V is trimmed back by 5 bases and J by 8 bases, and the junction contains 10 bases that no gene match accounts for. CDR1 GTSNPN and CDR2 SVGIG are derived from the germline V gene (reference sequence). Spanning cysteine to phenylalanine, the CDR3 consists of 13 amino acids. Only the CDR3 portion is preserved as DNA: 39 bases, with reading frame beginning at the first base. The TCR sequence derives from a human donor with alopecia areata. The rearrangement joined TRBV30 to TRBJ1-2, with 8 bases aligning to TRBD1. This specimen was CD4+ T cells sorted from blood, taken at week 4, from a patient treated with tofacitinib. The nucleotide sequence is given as TGTGCCTGGGGGACCCAGGGGGCGCAGGGCTACACCTTC. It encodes CAWGTQGAQGYTF. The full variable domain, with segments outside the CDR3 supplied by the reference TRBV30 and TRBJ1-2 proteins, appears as SQTIHQWPATLVQPVGSPLSLECTVEGTSNPNLYWYRQAAGRGLQLLFYSVGIGQISSEVPQNLSASRPQDRQFILSSKKLLLSDSGFYLCAWGTQGAQGYTFGSGTRLTVV.